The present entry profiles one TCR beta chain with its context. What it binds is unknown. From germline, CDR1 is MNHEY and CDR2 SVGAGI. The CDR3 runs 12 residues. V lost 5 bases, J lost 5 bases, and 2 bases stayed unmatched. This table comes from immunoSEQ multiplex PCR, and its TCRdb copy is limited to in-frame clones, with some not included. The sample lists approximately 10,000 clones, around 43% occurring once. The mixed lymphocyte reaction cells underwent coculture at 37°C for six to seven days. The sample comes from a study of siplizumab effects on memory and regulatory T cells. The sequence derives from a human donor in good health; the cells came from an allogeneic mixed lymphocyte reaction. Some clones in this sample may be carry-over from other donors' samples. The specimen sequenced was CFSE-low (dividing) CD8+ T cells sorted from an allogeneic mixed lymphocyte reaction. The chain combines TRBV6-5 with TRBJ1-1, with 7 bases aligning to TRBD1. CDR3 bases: TGTGCCAGCAGTCTGGGACAGACTGAAGCTTTCTTT. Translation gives CASSLGQTEAFF.